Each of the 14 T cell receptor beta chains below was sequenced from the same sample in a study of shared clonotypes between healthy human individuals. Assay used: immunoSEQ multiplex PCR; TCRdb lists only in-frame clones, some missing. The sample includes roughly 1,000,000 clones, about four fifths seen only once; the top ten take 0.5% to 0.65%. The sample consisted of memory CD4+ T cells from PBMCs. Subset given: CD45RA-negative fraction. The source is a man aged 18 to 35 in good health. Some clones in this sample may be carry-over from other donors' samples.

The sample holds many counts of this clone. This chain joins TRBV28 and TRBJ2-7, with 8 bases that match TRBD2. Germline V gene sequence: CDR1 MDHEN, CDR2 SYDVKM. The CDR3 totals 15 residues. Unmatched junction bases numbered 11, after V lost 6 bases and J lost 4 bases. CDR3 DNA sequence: TGTGCCAGCAGCTCGGGAGGGTTTGAGCTATACGAGCAGTACTTC. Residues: CASSSGGFELYEQYF.

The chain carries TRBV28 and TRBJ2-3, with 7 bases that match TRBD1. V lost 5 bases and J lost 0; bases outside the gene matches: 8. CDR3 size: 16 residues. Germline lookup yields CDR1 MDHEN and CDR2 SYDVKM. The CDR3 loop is CASSIPGQTSTDTQYF. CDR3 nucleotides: TGTGCCAGCAGTATCCCGGGACAGACTAGCACAGATACGCAGTATTTT.

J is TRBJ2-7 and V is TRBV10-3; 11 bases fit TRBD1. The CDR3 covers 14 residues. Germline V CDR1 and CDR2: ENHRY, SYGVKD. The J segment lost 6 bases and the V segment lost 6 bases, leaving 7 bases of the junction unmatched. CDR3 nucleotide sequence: TGTGCCATCAGCCGGACAGGGGGCACGATCGAGCAGTACTTC. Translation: CAISRTGGTIEQYF.

The CDR3 DNA is TGCGCCAGCAGCCAAGTTTCCGGACAGGGTACGTGGGAGCAGTACTTC. Encoded protein: CASSQVSGQGTWEQYF. This chain joins TRBV4-3 and TRBJ2-7, with 8 nucleotides matching TRBD1. V lost 1 base and J lost 7; bases outside the gene matches: 12. Germline loops: CDR1 LGHNA, CDR2 YSLEER. This CDR3 contains 16 residues.

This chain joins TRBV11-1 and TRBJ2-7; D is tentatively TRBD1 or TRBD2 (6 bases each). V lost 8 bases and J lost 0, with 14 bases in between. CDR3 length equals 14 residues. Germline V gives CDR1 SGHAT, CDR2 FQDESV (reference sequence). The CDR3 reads CASARRGDSYEQYF. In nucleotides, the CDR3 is TGTGCCAGCGCGCGGAGGGGGGACTCCTACGAGCAGTACTTC.

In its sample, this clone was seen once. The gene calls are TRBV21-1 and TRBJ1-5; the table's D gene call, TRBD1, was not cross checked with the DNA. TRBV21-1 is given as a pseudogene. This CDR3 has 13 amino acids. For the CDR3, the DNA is TGTGCCAGCAGCAAATCATCCCGCAGGTCCCAGCATTTT. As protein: CASSKSSRRSQHF.

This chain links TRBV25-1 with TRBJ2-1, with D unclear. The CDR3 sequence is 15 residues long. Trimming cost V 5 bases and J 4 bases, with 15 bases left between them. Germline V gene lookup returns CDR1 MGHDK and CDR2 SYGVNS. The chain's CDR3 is CASSRAVSFYNEQFF. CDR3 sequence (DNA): TGTGCCAGCAGTCGGGCCGTATCATTTTACAATGAGCAGTTCTTC.

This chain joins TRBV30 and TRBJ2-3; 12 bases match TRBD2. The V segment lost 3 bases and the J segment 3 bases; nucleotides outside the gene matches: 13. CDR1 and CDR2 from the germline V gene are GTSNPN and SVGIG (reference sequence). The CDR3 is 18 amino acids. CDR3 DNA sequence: TGTGCCTGGAGACCGGTGGTACTAGCGGGAGGTCTTACAGATACGCAGTATTTT. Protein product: CAWRPVVLAGGLTDTQYF.

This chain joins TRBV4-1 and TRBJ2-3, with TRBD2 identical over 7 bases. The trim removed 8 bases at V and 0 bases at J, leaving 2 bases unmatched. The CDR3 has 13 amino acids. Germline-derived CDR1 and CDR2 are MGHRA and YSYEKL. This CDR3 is CASREVSTDTQYF. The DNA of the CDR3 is TGCGCCAGCCGGGAGGTGAGCACAGATACGCAGTATTTT.

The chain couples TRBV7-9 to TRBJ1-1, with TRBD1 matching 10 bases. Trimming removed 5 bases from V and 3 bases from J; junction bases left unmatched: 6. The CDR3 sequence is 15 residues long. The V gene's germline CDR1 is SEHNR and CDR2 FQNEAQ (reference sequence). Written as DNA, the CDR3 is TGTGCCAGCAGCCCCAGTGGGACAGGGGACACTGAAGCTTTCTTT. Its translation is CASSPSGTGDTEAFF.

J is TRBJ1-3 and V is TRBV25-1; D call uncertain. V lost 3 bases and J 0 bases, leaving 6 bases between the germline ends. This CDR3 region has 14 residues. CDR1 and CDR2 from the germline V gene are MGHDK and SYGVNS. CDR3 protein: CASSDRYSGNTIYF. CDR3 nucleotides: TGTGCCAGCAGTGACCGGTACTCTGGAAACACCATATATTTT.

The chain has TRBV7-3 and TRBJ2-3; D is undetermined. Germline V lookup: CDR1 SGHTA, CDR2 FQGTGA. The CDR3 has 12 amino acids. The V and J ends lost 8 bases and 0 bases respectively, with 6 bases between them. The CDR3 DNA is TGTGCCAGCGGGTCTAGCACAGATACGCAGTATTTT. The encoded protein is CASGSSTDTQYF. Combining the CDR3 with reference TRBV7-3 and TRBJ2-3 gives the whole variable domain GAGVSQTPSNKVTEKGKYVELRCDPISGHTALYWYRQSLGQGPEFLIYFQGTGAADDSGLPNDRFFAVRPEGSVSTLKIQRTERGDSAVYLCASGSSTDTQYFGPGTRLTVL.

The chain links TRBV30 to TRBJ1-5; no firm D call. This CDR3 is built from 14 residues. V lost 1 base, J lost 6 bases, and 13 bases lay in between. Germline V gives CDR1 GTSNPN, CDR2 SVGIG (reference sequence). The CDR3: CAWSDYSTSQPQHF. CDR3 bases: TGTGCCTGGAGTGATTATTCCACATCTCAGCCCCAGCATTTT.

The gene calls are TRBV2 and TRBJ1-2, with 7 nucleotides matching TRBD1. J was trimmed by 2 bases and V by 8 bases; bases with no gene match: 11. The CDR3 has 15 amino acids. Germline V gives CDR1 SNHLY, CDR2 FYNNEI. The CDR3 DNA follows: TGTGCCAGCGGTAACCAACAGGGGAACAACTATGGCTACACCTTC. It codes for CASGNQQGNNYGYTF.